This T cell receptor (beta chain) was sequenced during a study of T-cell reconstitution after alpha-beta-depleted transplantation in children. Unique molecular identifiers were built into the TCRbeta library. MiXCR, applied by TCRdb to the PCR reads, yields one record per CDR3 protein. The repertoire includes 450,000 to 600,000 distinct CDR3 sequences, under 12% of them detected once, and roughly 2% sits in the top ten. The ends were cut back, 6 bases at V and 5 bases at J, with 19 bases in the middle. This CDR3 region has 15 residues. CDR1 and CDR2 (germline): DFQATT, SNEGSKA (reference sequence). This clonotype was counted at least ten times. Its antigen is not known. Study-wide findings and caveats: For some patients, TCRbeta diversity was high at day 60 because of recipient T cells and thymic progenitors that survived. Several hundred rapidly expanded clones from non-depleted graft cells reportedly supplied alpha-beta T cells about two months post-transplant. It was newly produced T cells that mostly accounted for T-cell counts and diversity one year after transplant.

This chain links TRBV20-1 with TRBJ1-4, with D hard to call. The TCR was taken from a child younger than 10 with inherited bone marrow failure, due to receive a stem cell transplant. Sequencing was performed on PBMCs, taken before TCRalphabeta/CD19-depleted stem cell transplant. CDR3 amino acids: CSAGRSGKWNEKLFF. The CDR3 DNA reads as TGCAGTGCCGGGCGTTCGGGGAAATGGAATGAAAAACTGTTTTTT.